Listed below are T cell receptor beta chains from one sample, sequenced in a study of blood T cell repertoires in COVID-19. Assay: immunoSEQ multiplex PCR; the TCRdb copy retains only in-frame clones and omits some. Of 20,000 to 30,000 clones listed, over 70% were seen once; the top ten hold roughly 23%. Sequences were obtained from peripheral blood. The receptors derive from a human donor with active COVID-19. The donor label of this sample is uncertain. The CDR3 runs from the conserved cysteine through the conserved F or W. A D gene is named only where the DNA matches it firmly. Some rows have no size entry. The others give once, few or many, or a class for an expanded clone.

v_gene: TRBV6-4
len: 15
abundance: NA
j_gene: TRBJ2-3
d_gene: TRBD2
CDR3nt: TGTGCCTTATTCGGGCTAGCGGGAGGGCAAGATACGCAGTATTTT
CDR3aa: CALFGLAGGQDTQYF

v_gene: TRBV7-2
len: 15
abundance: once
j_gene: TRBJ2-7
d_gene: TRBD2
CDR3nt: TGTGCCAGCAGCCGGAGTGGCGGGAGGGAAGGCGAGCAGTACTTC
CDR3aa: CASSRSGGREGEQYF

v_gene: TRBV7-9
len: 16
abundance: NA
j_gene: TRBJ2-7
d_gene: TRBD1
CDR3nt: TGTGCCAGCACCAAGGTTGCGGGACAGGATACCTACGAGCAGTACTTC
CDR3aa: CASTKVAGQDTYEQYF

v_gene: TRBV11-3
len: 12
abundance: NA
j_gene: TRBJ2-3
d_gene: NA
CDR3nt: TGTGCCAGCCGGGTCAGCACAGATACGCAGTATTTT
CDR3aa: CASRVSTDTQYF

v_gene: TRBV27
len: 16
abundance: NA
j_gene: TRBJ2-7
d_gene: TRBD2
CDR3nt: TGTGCCAGCAGTTCCCCGGGGACTAGCCCTACCATCGAGCAGTACTTC
CDR3aa: CASSSPGTSPTIEQYF

v_gene: TRBV30
len: 15
abundance: NA
j_gene: TRBJ2-1
d_gene: NA
CDR3nt: TGTGCCTGGGGAACCGGGGTAGGCCTCTACAATGAGCAGTTCTTC
CDR3aa: CAWGTGVGLYNEQFF

v_gene: TRBV2
len: 15
abundance: NA
j_gene: TRBJ2-7
d_gene: TRBD2
CDR3nt: TGTGCCAGCAGTGAAGCGCCCAGCGGGGCAGACGAGCAGTACTTC
CDR3aa: CASSEAPSGADEQYF

v_gene: TRBV15
len: 14
abundance: NA
j_gene: TRBJ1-1
d_gene: NA
CDR3nt: TGTGCCACCAGCCCCCAGGCCGGCTACACTGAAGCTTTCTTT
CDR3aa: CATSPQAGYTEAFF

v_gene: TRBV7-9
len: 14
abundance: NA
j_gene: TRBJ2-1
d_gene: TRBD2
CDR3nt: TGTGCCAGCAGAAAGCGGGGGGAATACAATGAGCAGTTCTTC
CDR3aa: CASRKRGEYNEQFF

v_gene: TRBV7-6
len: 15
abundance: once
j_gene: TRBJ1-1
d_gene: TRBD1
CDR3nt: TGTGCCAGCAGCCGGCGGACAGGGGGAAACACTGAAGCTTTCTTT
CDR3aa: CASSRRTGGNTEAFF

v_gene: TRBV7-2
len: 14
abundance: NA
j_gene: TRBJ2-4
d_gene: TRBD1
CDR3nt: TGTGCCAGCAGCCCCGGGACAGGGCGAGGCATTCAGTACTTC
CDR3aa: CASSPGTGRGIQYF

v_gene: TRBV10-3
len: 16
abundance: NA
j_gene: TRBJ1-1
d_gene: TRBD1
CDR3nt: TGTGCCATCAGTGGGCGGGGACAGGGCGCAGACACTGAAGCTTTCTTT
CDR3aa: CAISGRGQGADTEAFF

v_gene: TRBV7-2
len: 16
abundance: NA
j_gene: TRBJ2-7
d_gene: TRBD1
CDR3nt: TGTGCCAGCAGCCCGCGGCCCGAGGGGGCGTGGAAAGAGCAGTACTTC
CDR3aa: CASSPRPEGAWKEQYF

v_gene: TRBV18
len: 12
abundance: NA
j_gene: TRBJ1-1
d_gene: TRBD1
CDR3nt: TGTGCCAGCTCAACAGGGGCCACTGAAGCTTTCTTT
CDR3aa: CASSTGATEAFF